The next 21 T cell receptor beta chains were all read from a single sample in a study of blood T cells in healthy people across ages. It was with a sample-barcoded 5' primer and a J-beta primer mix that a second PCR of roughly 6 to 11 cycles was run. TCRdb reprocessed the 5' RACE reads via MiXCR and lists one record per CDR3 protein. The table has 550,000 to 600,000 distinct CDR3 sequences, roughly 48% seen once; the top ten hold roughly 25%. Sample: blood. The origin of the receptors is an elderly man in good health.

The chain couples TRBV3-1 to TRBJ2-1; TRBD2 aligns across 9 bases. The CDR3 spans 17 residues. Trimming cost V 2 bases and J 0 bases; bases outside gene matches: 5. Germline CDR1 reads LGHDT; CDR2 reads YNNKEL (reference sequence). CDR3 sequence: CASSQYLAGSSYNEQFF. CDR3 nucleotides: TGTGCCAGCAGCCAATATCTAGCGGGAAGCTCCTACAATGAGCAGTTCTTC.

The chain carries TRBV5-1 and TRBJ1-3; weak D call: TRBD1 (6 bases). This CDR3 region has 15 residues. V was shortened by 4 bases and J by 0 bases, with 11 bases between the two germline ends. Germline lookup yields CDR1 SGHRS and CDR2 YFSETQ. The CDR3 region has the DNA TGCGCCAGCAGCGGGGGCCAGAGCTCTGGAAACACCATATATTTT. It codes for CASSGGQSSGNTIYF.

This chain uses TRBV28 with TRBJ2-1; D may be TRBD1 (5 bases). CDR1 and CDR2 from the germline V gene are MDHEN and SYDVKM. The CDR3 sequence is 15 residues long. Trimming took 5 bases from V and 6 from J, leaving 17 bases between them. CDR3: CASSPPRTLGNEQFF. CDR3 sequence (DNA): TGTGCCAGCAGTCCCCCCCGGACATTGGGCAATGAGCAGTTCTTC.

This clonotype appeared a single time. The V gene is TRBV12-3 or TRBV12-4, the J gene TRBJ1-2; the D gene is possibly TRBD1 (6 bases). V lost 3 bases and J lost 0, with 14 bases in between. This CDR3 contains 16 residues. The CDR3 spells CASSFGGVGTNYGYTF. As DNA, the CDR3 is TGTGCCAGCAGTTTTGGGGGCGTTGGGACTAACTATGGCTACACCTTC.

The sample holds many counts of this clonotype. The chain is built from TRBV28 and TRBJ2-3, with 8 bases matching TRBD2. Per germline, CDR1 MDHEN and CDR2 SYDVKM. The CDR3 is 14 residues long. The V and J ends lost 5 bases and 7 bases, in that order; junction bases with no gene match: 8. Written as DNA, the CDR3 is TGTGCCAGCAGTCCGCCGAGCGGGAGTAATACGCAGTATTTT. Amino acids: CASSPPSGSNTQYF.

This clonotype was picked up one time. V and J are TRBV12-3 or TRBV12-4 and TRBJ2-7; TRBD2 might be the D (6 bases). The V end was cut by 6 bases, the J end by 1 base, with 13 bases between. This CDR3 has 14 residues. CDR3 loop: CASRDHGGSYEQYF. The CDR3 bases are TGTGCCAGCAGAGACCACGGGGGATCCTACGAGCAGTACTTC.

The V call is TRBV20-1, the J call TRBJ2-7; 10 bases fit TRBD1. The V gene end was trimmed by 5 bases and the J gene end by 5 bases; junction bases not matched to a gene: 6. Germline CDR1 is DFQATT and CDR2 is SNEGSKA (reference sequence). This CDR3 is built from 13 residues. The CDR3 loop reads CSAATGGRDEQYF. CDR3 in DNA: TGCAGTGCTGCGACAGGGGGCCGCGACGAGCAGTACTTC.

This clonotype came up many times. This rearrangement joins TRBV10-3 to TRBJ2-7, with TRBD2 as a possible D gene (6 bases). V lost 4 bases and J lost 0, with 10 bases in between. Germline V gene sequence: CDR1 ENHRY, CDR2 SYGVKD. This CDR3 contains 14 residues. CDR3 DNA sequence: TGTGCCATCAGTGGGGGGGTCGGCTCCTACGAGCAGTACTTC. It yields the protein CAISGGVGSYEQYF.

V and J are TRBV7-2 and TRBJ2-7, with D unresolved. The V gene lost 5 bases and the J gene lost 2 bases, with 13 bases spanning the gap. Germline assignment: CDR1 SGHTA and CDR2 FQGNSA. There are 14 residues in the CDR3. DNA of the CDR3: TGTGCCAGCAGCGTACAAGGGAATACCTACGAGCAGTACTTC. Its protein product is CASSVQGNTYEQYF.

This sequence joins TRBV19 and TRBJ1-1; D gene uncertain. V was shortened by 7 bases and J by 2 bases, with 11 bases between the two germline ends. Germline values: CDR1 LNHDA, CDR2 SQIVND (reference sequence). This CDR3 is 13 amino acids long. The CDR3 protein is CASNGQINTEAFF. The CDR3 DNA sequence: TGTGCCAGTAATGGGCAGATTAACACTGAAGCTTTCTTT.

This clonotype has more than one count but fewer than ten. This sequence joins TRBV6-5 and TRBJ1-1; D is possibly TRBD1 (6 bases). CDR3 length: 14 amino acids. V lost 8 bases to trimming and J lost 5 bases, with 18 bases between them. CDR1 and CDR2 (germline): MNHEY, SVGAGI. Written as DNA, the CDR3 is TGTGCCAGCTGGGGGGGGCGAGGTTGGACTGAAGCTTTCTTT. Translating gives CASWGGRGWTEAFF.

This clonotype has a single count. In DNA, the CDR3 is TGTGCCAGCAGCCAAGAGGCGAGCTCCTACGAGCAGTACTTC. Residues: CASSQEASSYEQYF. The chain has TRBV3-1 and TRBJ2-7, with unresolved D. The CDR3 has 14 residues. Germline CDR1 and CDR2: LGHDT and YNNKEL (reference sequence). V dropped 0 bases and J dropped 0 bases, with 6 bases sitting between them.

The chain carries TRBV12-3 or TRBV12-4 and TRBJ2-1; D not resolved. Trimming left V 1 base short and J 6 bases short, with 13 bases between. CDR3 length equals 15 residues. CDR3 coding DNA: TGTGCCAGCAGTTTAGGACGGACGATTCGCAATGAGCAGTTCTTC. It is translated as CASSLGRTIRNEQFF.

This chain uses TRBV7-9 with TRBJ2-5; D possibly corresponds to TRBD2 (5 bases). The J call is doubtful: the DNA matches TRBJ2-7 better. The CDR3 is 14 amino acids. CDR1 and CDR2 from the germline V gene are SEHNR and FQNEAQ (reference sequence). The CDR3 DNA reads TGTGCCAGCAGCTTAGGGCAGGAGGACTACGAGCAGTACTTC. The encoded protein is CASSLGQEDYEQYF.

This clonotype was detected a few times. The J gene is TRBJ2-7, the V gene TRBV28; 8 positions match TRBD2. Germline CDR1 reads MDHEN; CDR2 reads SYDVKM. This CDR3 contains 15 residues. V shed 6 bases and J 2 bases; nucleotides not matched to a gene: 9. The CDR3 protein is CASSPRGGIPYEQYF. The CDR3 bases are TGTGCCAGCAGCCCCCGGGGGGGGATCCCCTACGAGCAGTACTTC.

This sequence joins TRBV20-1 and TRBJ2-3; D unclear. This CDR3 is built from 15 residues. With 3 bases removed from V and 3 bases from J, the gap between germline ends came to 16 bases. In germline, CDR1 is DFQATT, CDR2 SNEGSKA (reference sequence). The CDR3 loop reads CSARGLKGFTDTQYF. The CDR3 DNA is TGCAGTGCTAGGGGGTTAAAGGGATTTACAGATACGCAGTATTTT.

This chain connects TRBV4-3 to TRBJ2-1; no definite D call. CDR3 length equals 13 residues. Germline assignment: CDR1 LGHNA and CDR2 YSLEER. With 3 bases removed from V and 6 bases from J, the gap between germline ends came to 9 bases. The CDR3 is CASSQEVGNEQFF. In DNA form, the CDR3 reads TGCGCCAGCAGCCAGGAAGTAGGCAATGAGCAGTTCTTC.

The J gene is TRBJ2-4, the V gene TRBV5-5; D remains unclear. The DNA end lines up better with TRBJ2-7; the J call may be wrong. This CDR3 region has 14 residues. Germline lookup yields CDR1 SGHKS and CDR2 YYEKEE (reference sequence). CDR3 sequence: CASSLLRAAYEQYF. The CDR3 DNA reads as TGTGCCAGCAGCTTGCTAAGGGCAGCCTACGAGCAGTACTTC.

This clonotype appeared many times. The chain has TRBV6-6 and TRBJ2-7; 9 nucleotides align to TRBD1. This CDR3 is built from 15 residues. V trimming: 6 bases; J trimming: 0 bases; junction bases outside the gene matches: 6. CDR1 and CDR2 from the germline V gene are MNHNY and SVGAGI (reference sequence). This CDR3 reads CASSRTGDRSYEQYF. The CDR3 region has the DNA TGTGCCAGCAGCCGGACAGGGGACCGCTCCTACGAGCAGTACTTC.

The sample holds one count of this clonotype. A read error may produce the germline difference seen at one junction end. CDR3 in DNA: TGTACCAGCAGCCAAGGTCTCTACAGGGCAGGGGCCAACGTCCTGACTTTC. It translates to CTSSQGLYRAGANVLTF. The chain couples TRBV3-1 to TRBJ2-6; TRBD1 might be the D (6 bases). The germline CDR1 and CDR2 sequences are LGHDT and YNNKEL (reference sequence). The CDR3 is made up of 17 amino acids.

The rearrangement joins TRBV27 to TRBJ2-1, with D perhaps being TRBD1 or TRBD2 (5 bases each). V lost 6 bases and J lost 7, with 16 bases in between. Germline CDR1 reads MNHEY; CDR2 reads SMNVEV (reference sequence). The length of the CDR3 is 14 residues. Written as DNA, the CDR3 is TGTGCCAGCAGCTGGGCGGGCTGGGGGAATGAGCAGTTCTTC. Translated, it gives CASSWAGWGNEQFF.